These T cell receptor beta chains were read from a single sample in a study of blood T cell repertoires in COVID-19. Profiled with immunoSEQ multiplex PCR; TCRdb holds only in-frame clones, not every one. The repertoire holds about 150,000 clones, with about 91% as singletons. Sample: peripheral blood. The receptors come from a woman aged 50 to 60 with acute or convalescent COVID-19. The CDR3 runs from the conserved cysteine through the conserved F or W. Each record gives: clone size, V gene, D gene, J gene, CDR3 DNA, CDR3 protein. D genes are given only for firm matches. Expanded clones get a size class; other rows say once, few or many, or leave the size out.

clone_size: once; v_call: TRBV29-1; d_call: TRBD1; j_call: TRBJ2-3; cdr3_nt: TGCAGCGTATACAGGGGTGATGGCACAGATACGCAGTATTTT; cdr3_aa: CSVYRGDGTDTQYF
clone_size: -; v_call: TRBV7-3; d_call: TRBD2; j_call: TRBJ2-1; cdr3_nt: TGTGCCAGCAGCTTACGACTAGCGAGCAACAATGAGCAGTTCTTC; cdr3_aa: CASSLRLASNNEQFF
clone_size: once; v_call: TRBV2; d_call: -; j_call: TRBJ1-2; cdr3_nt: TGTGCCAGCAGTGGCCAGTCTCACTATGGCTACACCTTC; cdr3_aa: CASSGQSHYGYTF
clone_size: -; v_call: TRBV28; d_call: TRBD2; j_call: TRBJ2-3; cdr3_nt: TGTGCCAGCCAACTAGCGGGGGCCCGTGATACGCAGTATTTT; cdr3_aa: CASQLAGARDTQYF
clone_size: -; v_call: TRBV19; d_call: TRBD2; j_call: TRBJ2-3; cdr3_nt: TGTGCCAGCAGACTAGCGGGGGTCACAGATACGCAGTATTTT; cdr3_aa: CASRLAGVTDTQYF
clone_size: -; v_call: TRBV7-2; d_call: -; j_call: TRBJ2-3; cdr3_nt: TGTGCCAGCAGCCCCCGGAGCGGGTACACAGATACGCAGTATTTT; cdr3_aa: CASSPRSGYTDTQYF
clone_size: -; v_call: TRBV19; d_call: TRBD2; j_call: TRBJ2-7; cdr3_nt: TGTGCCAGTAGTATAGGAGCGGGGGCTTCCTACGAGCAGTACTTC; cdr3_aa: CASSIGAGASYEQYF
clone_size: -; v_call: TRBV24-1; d_call: TRBD1; j_call: TRBJ1-1; cdr3_nt: TGTGCCACCAGTGACGGGACAGGGTTAAACACTGAAGCTTTCTTT; cdr3_aa: CATSDGTGLNTEAFF
clone_size: -; v_call: TRBV19; d_call: -; j_call: TRBJ1-2; cdr3_nt: TGTGCCAGTAGTATTAGCCAGGGGAACGGCTACACCTTC; cdr3_aa: CASSISQGNGYTF
clone_size: -; v_call: TRBV6-5; d_call: -; j_call: TRBJ2-1; cdr3_nt: TGTGCCAGCAGTCAACTGGAGGAGCAGTTCTTC; cdr3_aa: CASSQLEEQFF
clone_size: -; v_call: TRBV28; d_call: -; j_call: TRBJ2-3; cdr3_nt: TGTGCCAGCAGCCCCCGGCGGGAAGATACGCAGTATTTT; cdr3_aa: CASSPRREDTQYF
clone_size: -; v_call: TRBV6-1; d_call: -; j_call: TRBJ2-5; cdr3_nt: TGTGCCAGCAGTGATACGAGGGAAGAGACCCAGTACTTC; cdr3_aa: CASSDTREETQYF
clone_size: -; v_call: TRBV7-9; d_call: -; j_call: TRBJ2-7; cdr3_nt: TGTGCCAGCAGCTCACCCGGACTCAATTCCGAGCAGTACTTC; cdr3_aa: CASSSPGLNSEQYF
clone_size: -; v_call: TRBV7-8; d_call: TRBD1; j_call: TRBJ1-5; cdr3_nt: TGTGCCAGCAGCCTAGACAGGGTGAATCAGCCCCAGCATTTT; cdr3_aa: CASSLDRVNQPQHF
clone_size: -; v_call: TRBV7-2; d_call: -; j_call: TRBJ2-7; cdr3_nt: TGTGCCAGCAGCTTAAGTCGCGACGAGCAGTACTTC; cdr3_aa: CASSLSRDEQYF
clone_size: -; v_call: TRBV5-8; d_call: -; j_call: TRBJ1-1; cdr3_nt: TGTGCCAGCAGTACCAGGTCAAGAAACACTGAAGCTTTCTTT; cdr3_aa: CASSTRSRNTEAFF
clone_size: -; v_call: TRBV30; d_call: TRBD2; j_call: TRBJ2-3; cdr3_nt: TGTGCCTGGAGACCAGCGGGATACACAGATACGCAGTATTTT; cdr3_aa: CAWRPAGYTDTQYF
clone_size: -; v_call: TRBV11-1; d_call: TRBD1; j_call: TRBJ1-2; cdr3_nt: TGTGCCAGCAGCCCCGGACAGGGGCTTTACTATGGCTACACCTTC; cdr3_aa: CASSPGQGLYYGYTF
clone_size: -; v_call: TRBV15; d_call: TRBD1; j_call: TRBJ1-5; cdr3_nt: TGTGCCACCAGCAGAAGCCGGGACAGGGTTCAGCCCCAGCATTTT; cdr3_aa: CATSRSRDRVQPQHF
clone_size: -; v_call: TRBV19; d_call: -; j_call: TRBJ2-3; cdr3_nt: TGTGCCAGTAGTATAGATCAAGAGGGAAATACAGATACGCAGTATTTT; cdr3_aa: CASSIDQEGNTDTQYF
clone_size: few; v_call: TRBV1; d_call: -; j_call: TRBJ1-5; cdr3_nt: TGCACCAGCAGCCAACAATCCGGGACAGAAGACCAGCCCCAGCATTTT; cdr3_aa: CTSSQQSGTEDQPQHF
clone_size: few; v_call: TRBV28; d_call: TRBD1; j_call: TRBJ1-1; cdr3_nt: TGTGCCAGCAGCCCTAGGACAGGGAACACTGAAGCTTTCTTT; cdr3_aa: CASSPRTGNTEAFF
clone_size: -; v_call: TRBV29-1; d_call: -; j_call: TRBJ2-3; cdr3_nt: TGCAGCGTCAAAACATCCTTCAGCACAGATACGCAGTATTTT; cdr3_aa: CSVKTSFSTDTQYF
clone_size: -; v_call: TRBV3-1/TRBV3-2; d_call: -; j_call: TRBJ2-2; cdr3_nt: TGTGCCAGCAGCCATAAAAGCGCGTACACCGGGGAGCTGTTTTTT; cdr3_aa: CASSHKSAYTGELFF
clone_size: -; v_call: TRBV12-5; d_call: TRBD1; j_call: TRBJ1-1; cdr3_nt: TGTGCTAGTGGCCTAACAGGGGGCACCACTGAAGCTTTCTTT; cdr3_aa: CASGLTGGTTEAFF
clone_size: -; v_call: TRBV7-2; d_call: TRBD2; j_call: TRBJ2-7; cdr3_nt: TGTGCCAGCAGCTTAACTAGCGGACCCTACGAGCAGTACTTC; cdr3_aa: CASSLTSGPYEQYF
clone_size: -; v_call: TRBV4-1; d_call: TRBD1; j_call: TRBJ1-1; cdr3_nt: TGCGCCAGCAGCCGATCCGACAGGGACACTGAAGCTTTCTTT; cdr3_aa: CASSRSDRDTEAFF
clone_size: -; v_call: TRBV7-9; d_call: -; j_call: TRBJ1-5; cdr3_nt: TGTGCCAGCAGCTTAGTCGTCGACACCCAGAATCAGCCCCAGCATTTT; cdr3_aa: CASSLVVDTQNQPQHF
clone_size: -; v_call: TRBV28; d_call: TRBD2; j_call: TRBJ2-5; cdr3_nt: TGTGCCAGCAGTCCCCCATTAGCGGGGGAAGAGACCCAGTACTTC; cdr3_aa: CASSPPLAGEETQYF
clone_size: once; v_call: TRBV5-1; d_call: -; j_call: TRBJ1-5; cdr3_nt: TGCGCCAGCAGCGCACAGGGACGGAATCAGCCCCAGCATTTT; cdr3_aa: CASSAQGRNQPQHF